The source of this T cell receptor (beta chain) is a study of blood T cell repertoires in COVID-19. This clone has just one count. This table comes from immunoSEQ multiplex PCR, and its TCRdb copy is limited to in-frame clones, with some not included. The sample shows some 130,000 clones, around 86% of them seen only once. The sample taken for sequencing was peripheral blood. The clonotype comes from a woman aged 60 to 75 with active or convalescent COVID-19.

Here the CDR3 DNA reads TGTGCCAGCAGCTCGCCGGGACTAGCGGGAGAGACCCAGTACTTC. Translating it yields CASSSPGLAGETQYF. The rearrangement joins TRBV7-2 to TRBJ2-5; 12 positions match TRBD2. J gave up 4 bases and V 4 bases, and 4 bases lay outside the gene matches. Germline lookup yields CDR1 SGHTA and CDR2 FQGNSA. The CDR3 has 15 residues.